This section outlines one TCR beta chain sequence together with its context. CDR1 and CDR2 from the germline V gene are KGHDR and SFDVKD. CDR3 length: 15 residues. The germline V and J ends were trimmed by 4 bases and 0 bases, with 8 bases remaining between them. TCRdb ran MiXCR on the 5' RACE reads and lists one entry per CDR3 protein. The data contain nearly 55,000 distinct CDR3 sequences, roughly 17% of them singletons. The sequencing input was naive CD4+ T cells sorted from blood. Stated subset: naive CD4+ T cells, CD4+CD45RA+CD25-. The origin of this receptor is a female donor with breast cancer. This chain uses TRBV24-1 with TRBJ1-4; tentatively, D is TRBD1 (6 bases). The chain's CDR3 is CATSEGTTTNEKLFF. DNA of the CDR3: TGTGCCACCAGTGAAGGGACAACAACTAATGAAAAACTGTTTTTT.